This T cell receptor beta chain was captured by sequencing in a study of regulatory T cells in long-lasting Graves disease. Noted time point: persistent/refractory GD, antithyroid drugs over 5 years with positive TRAb. RNA from PBMCs was the source of the TCR library. Arm-PCR of CDR3 regions and iRepertoire HTBI primers were used to build TCR beta libraries. Each CDR3 protein is one row after TCRdb ran MiXCR on the multiplex PCR reads. The sample has over 450,000 distinct CDR3 sequences, under 25% seen once. This TCR was sampled from a female donor with Graves disease. Sequenced here: peripheral blood mononuclear cells (PBMCs), sampled when the disease was refractory, from a patient treated with antithyroid drugs.

In DNA form, the CDR3 reads TGTGCCAGCAGTTTAGTTCTGTCACCCATTCAGCCCCAGCATTTT. Residues: CASSLVLSPIQPQHF. This chain links TRBV12-3 or TRBV12-4 with TRBJ1-5; D uncertain. This CDR3 comprises 15 residues. Between the trimmed V and J ends, which lost 1 base and 6 bases, there was a span of 13 bases.